This T cell receptor beta chain was documented in a study of shared clonotypes between healthy human individuals. Notes on the study in general: Non-shared clonotypes had lower generation probabilities than clonotypes shared by all four sorted-subset donors.

This clone has a single count. Antigen unknown. CDR1 LNHNV and CDR2 YYDKDF come from the germline V gene (reference sequence). This CDR3 has 15 residues. V was trimmed by 0 bases and J by 4 bases, leaving 10 bases between them. The table came from immunoSEQ multiplex PCR; TCRdb's copy has only in-frame clones and leaves some out. The repertoire has 550,000 to 850,000 clones, over 60% of them found once; the top ten carry about 1.8%. The sequencing sample was made of memory CD4+ T cells sorted from blood. Described subset: CD45RA-negative fraction. The source is a young woman in good health. The chain employs TRBV15 and TRBJ1-3, with no clear D. The CDR3 nucleotides are TGTGCCACCAGCAGAGATCGAAGCGCGGGAAACACCATATATTTT. It translates to CATSRDRSAGNTIYF.